The 9 T cell receptor beta chains given below trace back to one sample, sequenced in a study of PD-1 blockade in classical Hodgkin lymphoma. Some clones are missing from TCRdb's copy, which holds only in-frame ones; the method was immunoSEQ multiplex PCR. The sample shows more than 140,000 clones, 78% of them seen only once. All trial patients relapsed after autologous stem cell transplantation. Sequenced material: peripheral blood mononuclear cells (PBMCs), taken before the second cycle of nivolumab. These receptors originate from a human donor with classical Hodgkin lymphoma.

A few counts support this clone. V and J are TRBV4-2 and TRBJ2-1, with TRBD2 matching 10 bases. In germline, CDR1 is LGHNA, CDR2 YNFKEQ. The length of the CDR3 is 18 residues. The trim removed 0 bases at V and 7 bases at J, leaving 12 bases unmatched. The DNA of the CDR3 is TGTGCCAGCAGCCAAGATTTCGGGCCTAGCGGGAGTAGGAATGAGCAGTTCTTC. Its translation is CASSQDFGPSGSRNEQFF.

The V and J genes are TRBV5-6 and TRBJ1-1; D is uncertain. This CDR3 has 19 residues. Germline loops: CDR1 SGHDT, CDR2 YYEEEE. The V and J ends lost 3 bases and 0 bases respectively, with 24 bases between them. In nucleotides, the CDR3 is TGTGCCAGCAGCTACATGTTAGAAGGCGGGCTTCACATGAACACTGAAGCTTTCTTT. Its translation is CASSYMLEGGLHMNTEAFF.

The chain joins TRBV10-3 to TRBJ2-1; TRBD1 matches 7 bases. Germline V CDR1 and CDR2: ENHRY, SYGVKD. V was pared by 3 bases and J by 4 bases, with 6 bases of the junction left unmatched. The CDR3 contains 15 residues. The DNA for the CDR3 is TGTGCCATCAGTGATTGGGGACAGCGGTACAATGAGCAGTTCTTC. This translates into CAISDWGQRYNEQFF.

The chain is built from TRBV19 and TRBJ2-5; 10 bases map to TRBD2. With 3 bases clipped from V and 4 bases from J, the junction kept 8 bases outside the gene matches. The CDR3 sequence is 16 residues long. Germline CDR1 reads LNHDA; CDR2 reads SQIVND (reference sequence). In nucleotides, the CDR3 is TGTGCCAGTAGTATCGGGCGACTAGCGGGCGGAGAGACCCAGTACTTC. Its protein product is CASSIGRLAGGETQYF.

V and J are TRBV7-2 and TRBJ1-1; unclear D gene. Germline-derived CDR1 and CDR2 are SGHTA and FQGNSA. CDR3 size: 12 residues. V lost 1 base and J 5 bases, leaving 5 bases between the germline ends. The CDR3 spells CASSLGRTEAFF. In DNA, the CDR3 is TGTGCCAGCAGCTTAGGTCGTACTGAAGCTTTCTTT.

The table lists this clone with many counts. The chain couples TRBV19 to TRBJ1-4; no definite D call. Germline loops: CDR1 LNHDA, CDR2 SQIVND (reference sequence). The CDR3 consists of 14 residues. The V gene lost 3 bases and the J gene lost 4 bases, with 9 bases spanning the gap. The CDR3 spells CASSIRYLNEKLFF. The CDR3 DNA follows: TGTGCCAGTAGTATCCGATACCTTAATGAAAAACTGTTTTTT.

The J gene is TRBJ1-5, the V gene TRBV5-1, with D perhaps matching TRBD1 (6 bases). V was shortened by 1 base and J by 3 bases, with 14 bases between the two germline ends. The germline V gene encodes CDR1 SGHRS and CDR2 YFSETQ. This CDR3 is 16 amino acids long. Here the CDR3 DNA reads TGCGCCAGCAGCTTGTGGGGCAGGGGCCCCAATCAGCCCCAGCATTTT. Protein product: CASSLWGRGPNQPQHF.

The gene calls are TRBV6-6 and TRBJ2-3; D is perhaps TRBD1 or TRBD2 (5 bases each). Germline loops: CDR1 MNHNY, CDR2 SVGAGI (reference sequence). Between the trimmed V and J ends, which lost 5 bases and 5 bases, there was a span of 5 bases. This CDR3 has 11 residues. The CDR3 here is CASSGGDTQYF. The CDR3 region has the DNA TGTGCCAGCAGTGGGGGAGATACGCAGTATTTT.

The chain has TRBV4-1 and TRBJ2-2; D is uncertain. Germline V gene sequence: CDR1 MGHRA, CDR2 YSYEKL. CDR3 length equals 13 residues. Trimming left V 1 base short and J 6 bases short, with 6 bases between. CDR3 sequence: CASSQVRAGELFF. CDR3 bases: TGCGCCAGCAGCCAAGTCCGGGCCGGGGAGCTGTTTTTT.